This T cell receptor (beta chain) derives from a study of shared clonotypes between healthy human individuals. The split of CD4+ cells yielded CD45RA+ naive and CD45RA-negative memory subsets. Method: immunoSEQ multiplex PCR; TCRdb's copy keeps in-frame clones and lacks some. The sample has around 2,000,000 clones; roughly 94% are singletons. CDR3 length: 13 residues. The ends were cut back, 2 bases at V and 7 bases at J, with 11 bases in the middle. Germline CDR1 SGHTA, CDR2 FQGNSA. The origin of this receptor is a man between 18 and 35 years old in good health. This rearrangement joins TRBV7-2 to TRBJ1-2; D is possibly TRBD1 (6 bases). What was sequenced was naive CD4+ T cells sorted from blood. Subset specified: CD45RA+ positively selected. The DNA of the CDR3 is TGTGCCAGCAGCTTAACACAGGGAGGTGGCTACACCTTC. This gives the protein CASSLTQGGGYTF.